The clone carrying this T cell receptor (beta chain) has a handful of counts. Its cognate antigen is unknown. These data are taken from a study of beta chain features in type 1 diabetes. General study results and limits: Patients with type 1 diabetes showed fewer VDJ junction insertions and more deletions. The study found moderately but significantly shorter TCRB CDR3s in all four CD4+ subsets of Type 1 diabetes patients. The analysis here could not establish whether HLA type shapes TCRB rearrangement.

V lost 6 bases, J lost 6 bases, and 8 bases stayed unmatched. Germline V gene data show CDR1 as ENHRY and CDR2 as SYGVKD. The CDR3 extends over 14 amino acids. Sequenced material consisted of expressed TCRB transcripts (all of the isolated RNA was reverse transcribed). Profiling relied on immunoSEQ multiplex PCR, and the TCRdb table lists in-frame clones only, not all of them. The table has under 350,000 clones, 14% seen once. Sorted populations were all over 98% pure. The chain combines TRBV10-3 with TRBJ2-3, with 8 bases aligning to TRBD1. Input material: naive CD4+ T cells from blood. The receptor comes from a man in his thirties or forties with type 1 diabetes. The CDR3 spells CAISPRTGSDTQYF. The CDR3 nucleotides read TGTGCCATCAGCCCCCGGACAGGGAGCGATACGCAGTATTTT.